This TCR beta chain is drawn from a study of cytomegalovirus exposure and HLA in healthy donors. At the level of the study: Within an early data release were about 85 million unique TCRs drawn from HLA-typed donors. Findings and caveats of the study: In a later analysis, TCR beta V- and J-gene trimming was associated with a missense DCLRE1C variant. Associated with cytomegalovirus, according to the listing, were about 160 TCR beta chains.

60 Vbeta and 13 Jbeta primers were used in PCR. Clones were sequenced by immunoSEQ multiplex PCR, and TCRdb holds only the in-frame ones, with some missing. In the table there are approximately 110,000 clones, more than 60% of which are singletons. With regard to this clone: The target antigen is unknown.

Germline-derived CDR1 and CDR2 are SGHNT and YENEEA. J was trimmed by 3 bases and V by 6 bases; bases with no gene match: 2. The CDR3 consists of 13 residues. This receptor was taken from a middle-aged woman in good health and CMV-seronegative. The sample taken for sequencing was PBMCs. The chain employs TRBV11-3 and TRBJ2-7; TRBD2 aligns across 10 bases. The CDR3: CASSPSGSYEQYF. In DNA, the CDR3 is TGTGCCAGCAGTCCTAGCGGGAGCTACGAGCAGTACTTC.